This TCR beta chain appears in the sequencing data of a study of blood T cell repertoires in COVID-19. Overall study context: Both acute and convalescent COVID-19 samples were obtained from the United States, Italy and Spain. The cDNA or gDNA used as material had been derived from T cells, B-cell-depleted T cells, or PBMCs.

Germline assignment: CDR1 KGHSH and CDR2 LQKENI. The CDR3 totals 14 residues. Trimming left V 3 bases short and J 0 bases short, with 6 bases between. How the authors handled the data: The authors estimated nucleated cell counts from reference gene primer amplification. Using immunoSEQ multiplex PCR, the repertoire was profiled, and TCRdb retains in-frame clones only, with some absent. The DNA gave D and trimming, while V, J and clone size come from that table. The data contain around 100,000 clones, about 81% of them singletons. This TCR derives from a woman in her sixties or seventies with acute or convalescent COVID-19. The V call is TRBV18, the J call TRBJ2-1, with no clear D. The sequencing sample was made of peripheral blood. The CDR3 nucleotides read TGTGCCAGCTCACCTACGGTCTCCTACAATGAGCAGTTCTTC. Its translation: CASSPTVSYNEQFF.